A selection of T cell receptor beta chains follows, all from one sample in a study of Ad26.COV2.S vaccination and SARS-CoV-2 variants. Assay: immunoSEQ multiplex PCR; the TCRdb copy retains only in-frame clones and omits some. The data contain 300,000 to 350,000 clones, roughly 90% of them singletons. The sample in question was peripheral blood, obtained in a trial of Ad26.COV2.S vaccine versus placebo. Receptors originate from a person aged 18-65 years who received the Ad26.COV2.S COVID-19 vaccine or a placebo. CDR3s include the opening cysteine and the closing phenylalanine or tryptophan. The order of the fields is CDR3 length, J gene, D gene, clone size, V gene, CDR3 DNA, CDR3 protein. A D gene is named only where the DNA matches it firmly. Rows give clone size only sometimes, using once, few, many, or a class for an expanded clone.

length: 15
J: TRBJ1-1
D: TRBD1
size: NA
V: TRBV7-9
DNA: TGTGCCAGCAGCCCGGGGACAGAAATGAACACTGAAGCTTTCTTT
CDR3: CASSPGTEMNTEAFF

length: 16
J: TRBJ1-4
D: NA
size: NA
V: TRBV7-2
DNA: TGTGCCAGCAGCTTAGGATGGACGGCAACTAATGAAAAACTGTTTTTT
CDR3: CASSLGWTATNEKLFF

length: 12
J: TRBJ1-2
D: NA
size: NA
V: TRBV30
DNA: TGTGCCTGGAATCGACAAACGGGTGGCTACACCTTC
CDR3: CAWNRQTGGYTF

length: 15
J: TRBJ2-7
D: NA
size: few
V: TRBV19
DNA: TGTGCCAGTAGTGGTCTCCCGGACTCAGGCTACGAGCAGTACTTC
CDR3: CASSGLPDSGYEQYF

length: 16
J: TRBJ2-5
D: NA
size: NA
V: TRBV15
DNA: TGTGCCACCAGCAGACGAGTGACAGCGTACCAAGAGACCCAGTACTTC
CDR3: CATSRRVTAYQETQYF

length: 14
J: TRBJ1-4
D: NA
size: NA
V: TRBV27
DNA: TGTGCCAGCAGTTTAGGGGGGCGCGCTGAAAAACTGTTTTTT
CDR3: CASSLGGRAEKLFF

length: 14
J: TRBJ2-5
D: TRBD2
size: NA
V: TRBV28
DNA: TGTGCCAGCAGTTCGATTTTTGCCAGCGGGGCCCAGTACTTC
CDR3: CASSSIFASGAQYF

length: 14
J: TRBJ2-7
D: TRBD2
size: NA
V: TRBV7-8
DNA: TGTGCCAGCAGCTTAGTTGGGTGGGAGGGAGAGCAGTACTTC
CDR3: CASSLVGWEGEQYF

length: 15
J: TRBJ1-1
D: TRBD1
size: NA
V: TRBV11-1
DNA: TGTGCCAGCAGCTTGCAACAGGGGCGTAACACTGAAGCTTTCTTT
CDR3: CASSLQQGRNTEAFF

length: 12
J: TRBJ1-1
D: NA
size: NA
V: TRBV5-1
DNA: TGCGCCAGCAGCATCGAGGGTACTGAAGCTTTCTTT
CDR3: CASSIEGTEAFF

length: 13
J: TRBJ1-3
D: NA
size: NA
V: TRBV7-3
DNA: TGTGCCAGCGCCGCCTTACCTGGAAACACCATATATTTT
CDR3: CASAALPGNTIYF

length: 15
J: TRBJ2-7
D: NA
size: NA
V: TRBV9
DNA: TGTGCCAGCAGCCTTACCGCGGATAGCTCCTACGAGCAGTACTTC
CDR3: CASSLTADSSYEQYF

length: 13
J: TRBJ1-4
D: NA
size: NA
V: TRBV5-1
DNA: TGCGCCAGCTCGATTGCAACTAATGAAAAACTGTTTTTT
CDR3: CASSIATNEKLFF